Presented here are 24 T cell receptor beta chains from one specimen sequenced in a study of blood T cell repertoires in COVID-19. Clones were sequenced by immunoSEQ multiplex PCR, and TCRdb holds only the in-frame ones, with some missing. The sample consists of approximately 290,000 clones, around 90% of them appearing once. Sequencing was performed on PBMCs or T cells enriched from blood (not recorded which). The receptors derive from a woman aged 18-29 years with acute COVID-19.

The J gene is TRBJ2-3, the V gene TRBV7-3; 9 bases match TRBD2. Unmatched junction bases numbered 10, after V lost 5 bases and J lost 4 bases. Looked up from germline, CDR1 is SGHTA and CDR2 is FQGTGA. The CDR3 loop spans 16 amino acids. The CDR3 coding sequence is TGTGCCAGCAGCCTCAGGCGGGAGGGCCGGGCAGATACGCAGTATTTT. It translates to CASSLRREGRADTQYF. Combining the CDR3 with reference TRBV7-3 and TRBJ2-3 gives the whole variable domain GAGVSQTPSNKVTEKGKYVELRCDPISGHTALYWYRQSLGQGPEFLIYFQGTGAADDSGLPNDRFFAVRPEGSVSTLKIQRTERGDSAVYLCASSLRREGRADTQYFGPGTRLTVL.

V gene TRBV7-9 combines with J gene TRBJ1-4; maybe TRBD1 (6 bases). The CDR3 is 13 amino acids. Germline V gives CDR1 SEHNR, CDR2 FQNEAQ (reference sequence). The ends were cut back, 5 bases at V and 6 bases at J, with 10 bases in the middle. The CDR3 DNA reads as TGTGCCAGCAGCCCACGGACAGATGAAAAACTGTTTTTT. Translated, it gives CASSPRTDEKLFF.

CDR3 DNA sequence: TGTGCCGGATCAACTAGCGGGGTCCCAGATACGCAGTATTTT. This gives the protein CAGSTSGVPDTQYF. V gene TRBV6-5 combines with J gene TRBJ2-3; 10 bases align to TRBD2. Trimming at V came to 11 bases and at J to 4 bases, leaving 9 bases not matched to a gene. Germline-derived CDR1 and CDR2 are MNHEY and SVGAGI. This CDR3 contains 14 residues.

The chain recombines TRBV7-2 with TRBJ2-7; D is unclear. The CDR3 loop spans 13 amino acids. CDR1 and CDR2 (germline): SGHTA, FQGNSA. Trimming stripped 1 base from V and 4 bases from J, with 8 bases between. DNA for the CDR3: TGTGCCAGCAGCTTAGGAAAGACTTACGAGCAGTACTTC. Translating gives CASSLGKTYEQYF. Complete variable domain (other parts from reference TRBV7-2 and TRBJ2-7): GAGVSQSPSNKVTEKGKDVELRCDPISGHTALYWYRQSLGQGLEFLIYFQGNSAPDKSGLPSDRFSAERTGGSVSTLTIQRTQQEDSAVYLCASSLGKTYEQYFGPGTRLTVT.

This clone was seen once. The chain has TRBV6-5 and TRBJ1-4; no clear D gene. V lost 2 bases to trimming and J lost 8 bases, with 18 bases between them. Germline-derived CDR1 and CDR2 are MNHEY and SVGAGI. The CDR3 contains 16 residues. The CDR3 loop is CASSYTTVGVREKLFF. The CDR3 coding sequence is TGTGCCAGCAGTTACACCACCGTCGGGGTGCGGGAAAAACTGTTTTTT.

The chain joins TRBV3-1 (or the pseudogene TRBV3-2) to TRBJ2-1; 7 bases agree with TRBD1. The CDR3 is 14 amino acids. CDR1 is LGHDT and CDR2 is YNNKEL in the germline V gene (reference sequence). V trimming: 0 bases; J trimming: 13 bases; junction bases outside the gene matches: 9. The CDR3 here is CASSQDHDRATQFF. Written as DNA, the CDR3 is TGTGCCAGCAGCCAAGATCATGACAGGGCTACCCAGTTCTTC.

This chain uses TRBV28 with TRBJ1-1; no clear D gene. Trimming removed 5 bases from V and 6 bases from J, with 13 bases in between. CDR1 and CDR2 from the germline V gene are MDHEN and SYDVKM. The CDR3 is 13 amino acids. The DNA for the CDR3 is TGTGCCAGCAGTCCAGGCTTATGGGCTGAAGCTTTCTTT. Translating it yields CASSPGLWAEAFF.

V and J are TRBV29-1 and TRBJ2-3; 13 nucleotides line up with TRBD2. CDR3 length: 16 amino acids. Losses at the gene ends were 6 bases for V and 2 bases for J; bases not matched to a gene: 8. Per the germline V gene, CDR1 is SQVTM and CDR2 is ANQGSEA. CDR3 sequence: CSVEGLAGPFTDTQYF. CDR3 sequence (DNA): TGCAGCGTAGAGGGACTAGCGGGACCCTTCACAGATACGCAGTATTTT.

This clone was observed a single time. The junction departs from the called germline gene at one end, perhaps through a read error. This chain links TRBV28 with TRBJ1-4; tentatively, D is TRBD1 (6 bases). Germline CDR1 and CDR2: MDHEN and SYDVKM. The CDR3 length is 14 residues. CDR3 region: CASGLGAMVEKLFF. For the CDR3, the DNA is TGTGCCAGCGGTTTGGGGGCAATGGTTGAAAAACTGTTTTTT.

This rearrangement joins TRBV7-2 to TRBJ2-2, with TRBD2 identical over 9 bases. The CDR3 is 16 residues long. With V trimmed by 5 bases and J by 0 bases, 4 bases remained unmatched. CDR1 and CDR2 (germline): SGHTA, FQGNSA. CDR3 protein: CASSLRLAANTGELFF. In DNA form, the CDR3 reads TGTGCCAGCAGCCTTAGACTAGCGGCGAACACCGGGGAGCTGTTTTTT.

V and J are TRBV19 and TRBJ2-7; TRBD1 aligns across 8 bases. CDR3 length equals 13 residues. The germline V gene encodes CDR1 LNHDA and CDR2 SQIVND (reference sequence). The V gene end was trimmed by 6 bases and the J gene end by 3 bases; junction bases not matched to a gene: 4. This chain's CDR3 is CASSAGGFYEQYF. The CDR3 nucleotides read TGTGCCAGTAGCGCAGGGGGCTTCTACGAGCAGTACTTC.

This chain connects TRBV27 to TRBJ1-3, with D possibly being TRBD1 (5 bases). CDR1 is MNHEY and CDR2 is SMNVEV in the germline V gene (reference sequence). Trimming shortened V by 6 bases and J by 4 bases, and 16 bases separated the two germline ends. This CDR3 spans 15 amino acids. CDR3 residues: CASSTRADGGNTIYF. CDR3 sequence (DNA): TGTGCCAGCAGCACCAGGGCCGACGGGGGAAACACCATATATTTT.

The chain recombines TRBV2 with TRBJ1-2; D is unclear. This CDR3 spans 12 amino acids. The V gene's germline CDR1 is SNHLY and CDR2 FYNNEI. V dropped 5 bases and J dropped 5 bases, with 9 bases sitting between them. CDR3 coding DNA: TGTGCCAGCAGTAATCGACTGTATGGCTACACCTTC. Protein: CASSNRLYGYTF.

This clone was seen a few times. The chain recombines TRBV6-5 with TRBJ1-4; 7 bases align to TRBD1. The CDR3 covers 16 residues. The germline V gene encodes CDR1 MNHEY and CDR2 SVGAGI. Germline trimming cut 2 bases from V and 5 bases from J; bases unmatched to any gene: 8. Written as DNA, the CDR3 is TGTGCCAGCAGTTACCGAACAGGGGTAGAGAATGAAAAACTGTTTTTT. Translating it yields CASSYRTGVENEKLFF.

There are a few counts of this clone. The chain is built from TRBV28 and TRBJ2-7, with TRBD2 as a possible D gene (5 bases). In germline, CDR1 is MDHEN, CDR2 SYDVKM. This CDR3 comprises 16 residues. Deletions cut 7 bases from V and 5 bases from J, with 24 bases between. The CDR3 spells CASTPRGRSLGHEQYF. The CDR3, as DNA: TGTGCCAGCACTCCCCGGGGTAGAAGCCTGGGCCACGAGCAGTACTTC. Full variable domain (remainder filled in from reference TRBV28 and TRBJ2-7): DVKVTQSSRYLVKRTGEKVFLECVQDMDHENMFWYRQDPGLGLRLIYFSYDVKMKEKGDIPEGYSVSREKKERFSLILESASTNQTSMYLCASTPRGRSLGHEQYFGPGTRLTVT.

The V call is TRBV28, the J call TRBJ1-2, with D perhaps matching TRBD1 (6 bases). Germline V CDR1 and CDR2: MDHEN, SYDVKM. V dropped 6 bases and J dropped 7 bases, with 18 bases sitting between them. CDR3 size: 14 residues. CDR3 region: CASRYSDRPGGYTF. CDR3 nucleotides: TGTGCCAGCAGATATTCAGACAGGCCCGGTGGCTACACCTTC.

This clone was seen a single time. The gene calls are TRBV19 and TRBJ1-1; D is perhaps TRBD1 (5 bases). CDR1 is LNHDA and CDR2 is SQIVND in the germline V gene (reference sequence). V gave up 7 bases and J gave up 11 bases, with 14 bases separating them. The CDR3 is 11 residues long. The CDR3 coding sequence is TGTGCCAGTAAGGCAGGGTCGGATGCTTTCTTT. Its translation is CASKAGSDAFF.

J is TRBJ1-1 and V is TRBV6-5; TRBD1 matches 8 bases. Unmatched junction bases numbered 3, after V lost 3 bases and J lost 0 bases. Per the germline V gene, CDR1 is MNHEY and CDR2 is SVGAGI. The CDR3 loop spans 15 amino acids. CDR3 loop: CASSYYRGVNTEAFF. In DNA form, the CDR3 reads TGTGCCAGCAGTTATTACAGGGGGGTGAACACTGAAGCTTTCTTT.

The V gene is TRBV5-1, the J gene TRBJ1-6; D may be TRBD1 (5 bases). The CDR3 is made up of 15 amino acids. The V end was cut by 4 bases, the J end by 9 bases, with 17 bases between. CDR1 and CDR2 (germline): SGHRS, YFSETQ. The CDR3 protein is CASSHGDWGGSPLHF. CDR3 bases: TGCGCCAGCAGCCATGGGGATTGGGGGGGTTCACCCCTCCACTTT.

The CDR3 sequence is CASSFLPDRSTNEKLFF. CDR3 bases: TGTGCCAGCAGCTTCCTCCCGGACAGGTCAACTAATGAAAAACTGTTTTTT. The rearrangement uses TRBV7-2 and TRBJ1-4, with 7 bases matching TRBD1. Trimming cost V 3 bases and J 0 bases; bases outside gene matches: 7. The CDR3 is made up of 17 amino acids. The germline gives CDR1 SGHTA, CDR2 FQGNSA.

The V gene is TRBV12-5, the J gene TRBJ2-1; D unclear. The V gene's germline CDR1 is LGHNT and CDR2 FRNRAP. Trimming pared 6 bases from V and 0 bases from J, leaving 15 bases between. The CDR3 is made up of 16 amino acids. The CDR3 here is CASGPTPYSSYNEQFF. The CDR3 DNA reads as TGTGCTAGTGGGCCGACACCTTATAGCTCCTACAATGAGCAGTTCTTC.

The V and J genes are TRBV27 and TRBJ1-1; TRBD1 matches 11 bases. This CDR3 comprises 15 residues. Germline values: CDR1 MNHEY, CDR2 SMNVEV (reference sequence). Trimming took 5 bases from V and 7 from J; bases not matched to a gene: 9. CDR3 sequence (DNA): TGTGCCAGCAGTATCAGAGGGACAGGGGGATTTGAAGCTTTCTTT. This encodes CASSIRGTGGFEAFF.

V usage is TRBV12-5 and J usage is TRBJ1-1; no clear D. Germline CDR1 reads LGHNT; CDR2 reads FRNRAP. CDR3 length equals 13 residues. Trimming removed 4 bases at V and 1 base at J, with 7 bases between. CDR3 region: CASGSRPNTEAFF. CDR3 coding DNA: TGTGCTAGTGGTTCCCGTCCGAACACTGAAGCTTTCTTT.

The rearrangement uses TRBV5-1 and TRBJ2-1, with TRBD2 identical over 9 bases. The J segment lost 8 bases and the V segment lost 0 bases, leaving 9 bases of the junction unmatched. This CDR3 contains 16 residues. Germline-derived CDR1 and CDR2 are SGHRS and YFSETQ. The CDR3 sequence: CASSLAGIAGDYEQFF. CDR3 DNA sequence: TGCGCCAGCAGCTTGGCCGGGATAGCGGGAGACTATGAGCAGTTCTTC.